A single sample is the source of the 9 T cell receptor beta chains below, sequenced in a study of cytomegalovirus exposure and HLA in healthy donors. 60 Vbeta and 13 Jbeta primers were used in PCR. TCRdb keeps only in-frame clones here, not all; method: immunoSEQ multiplex PCR. The table includes around 150,000 clones, approximately 80% detected once. The sample was PBMCs. The receptors originated from a male donor in good health and CMV-seropositive.

The chain carries TRBV4-1 and TRBJ2-3, with 11 bases aligning to TRBD2. CDR1 MGHRA and CDR2 YSYEKL come from the germline V gene. The CDR3 is made up of 19 amino acids. The junction had 8 bases not matched to a gene; V was cut back by 0 bases and J by 0 bases. As DNA, the CDR3 is TGCGCCAGCAGCCAAGAGCGGATAGCGGGGGGGGAGAGCACAGATACGCAGTATTTT. It is translated as CASSQERIAGGESTDTQYF.

This clone was detected once. This chain's CDR3 is CASSQQTGSNTEAFF. CDR3 in DNA: TGTGCCAGCAGCCAACAAACAGGTTCGAACACTGAAGCTTTCTTT. The V call is TRBV4-2, the J call TRBJ1-1; D perhaps matches TRBD1 (5 bases). Looked up from germline, CDR1 is LGHNA and CDR2 is YNFKEQ. The CDR3 loop spans 15 amino acids. V gave up 2 bases and J gave up 1 base, with 11 bases separating them.

The chain carries TRBV5-5 and TRBJ2-5; 7 positions match TRBD2. The CDR3 runs 15 residues. Trimming removed 0 bases from V and 0 bases from J; junction bases left unmatched: 2. Germline CDR1 and CDR2: SGHKS and YYEKEE (reference sequence). CDR3 DNA sequence: TGTGCCAGCAGCTTGGCGGGACTATACCAAGAGACCCAGTACTTC. The encoded protein is CASSLAGLYQETQYF.

The chain uses TRBV7-3 and TRBJ2-2; D not certain. The CDR3 consists of 16 residues. V lost 1 base and J 2 bases, leaving 11 bases between the germline ends. CDR1 is SGHTA and CDR2 is FQGTGA in the germline V gene. The CDR3 region has the DNA TGTGCCAGCAGCTTAAATCTGCAGGTTAACACCGGGGAGCTGTTTTTT. Protein product: CASSLNLQVNTGELFF.

This chain joins TRBV7-9 and TRBJ1-2, with D hard to call. The CDR3 is 14 amino acids. Trimming took 3 bases from V and 4 from J, leaving 12 bases between them. From germline, CDR1 is SEHNR and CDR2 FQNEAQ (reference sequence). The chain's CDR3 is CASSLMGSGYGYTF. As DNA, the CDR3 is TGTGCCAGCAGCTTGATGGGCAGTGGCTATGGCTACACCTTC. The entire variable domain, with the rest obtained from reference TRBV7-9 and TRBJ1-2, is as follows: DTGVSQNPRHKITKRGQNVTFRCDPISEHNRLYWYRQTLGQGPEFLTYFQNEAQLEKSRLLSDRFSAERPKGSFSTLEIQRTEQGDSAMYLCASSLMGSGYGYTFGSGTRLTVV.

Only one count was recorded for this clone. This chain uses TRBV18 with TRBJ1-1; a possible D gene is TRBD1 (5 bases). The germline V gene encodes CDR1 KGHSH and CDR2 LQKENI. V dropped 3 bases and J dropped 5 bases, with 19 bases sitting between them. This CDR3 has 16 amino acids. CDR3 amino acids: CASSPSHGAGGTEAFF. CDR3 coding DNA: TGTGCCAGCTCACCTTCCCACGGGGCCGGGGGGACTGAAGCTTTCTTT. The entire variable domain, with the rest obtained from reference TRBV18 and TRBJ1-1, is as follows: NAGVMQNPRHLVRRRGQEARLRCSPMKGHSHVYWYRQLPEEGLKFMVYLQKENIIDESGMPKERFSAEFPKEGPSILRIQQVVRGDSAAYFCASSPSHGAGGTEAFFGQGTRLTVV.

The chain uses TRBV30 and TRBJ2-1, with TRBD1 matching over 9 bases. CDR1 and CDR2 (germline): GTSNPN, SVGIG (reference sequence). The CDR3 is 15 amino acids. V lost 1 base, J lost 2 bases, and 3 bases stayed unmatched. CDR3 amino acids: CAWSAGTGTYNEQFF. The DNA for the CDR3 is TGTGCCTGGAGTGCTGGGACAGGGACCTACAATGAGCAGTTCTTC.

This clone has just a few counts. The CDR3 DNA reads as TGTGCCAGCGGAGGCCTCTCTGGGGCCAACGTCCTGACTTTC. The encoded protein is CASGGLSGANVLTF. This rearrangement joins TRBV2 to TRBJ2-6; a weak D match, TRBD2 (5 bases). Germline V gene data show CDR1 as SNHLY and CDR2 as FYNNEI. The CDR3 has 14 residues. V dropped 8 bases and J dropped 0 bases, with 8 bases sitting between them.

The chain combines TRBV2 with TRBJ1-5; no reliable D call. The V and J ends lost 4 bases and 0 bases respectively, with 7 bases between them. Germline V gives CDR1 SNHLY, CDR2 FYNNEI. The CDR3 sequence is 14 residues long. The CDR3 here is CASSVRASNQPQHF. CDR3 DNA: TGTGCCAGCAGTGTTAGAGCTAGCAATCAGCCCCAGCATTTT.